These 25 T cell receptor beta chains share one sample of origin, sequenced in a study of blood T cell repertoires in COVID-19. The method was immunoSEQ multiplex PCR; TCRdb's version includes in-frame clones alone and lacks a portion of them. Among 120,000 or so clones listed, around 83% were seen once. The sequencing input was peripheral blood. The receptors were sampled from a man aged 60-69 years with acute or convalescent COVID-19.

This clone was observed a single time. The chain couples TRBV5-1 to TRBJ2-7; 7 bases are shared with TRBD1. Germline loops: CDR1 SGHRS, CDR2 YFSETQ. The J segment lost 6 bases and the V segment lost 0 bases, leaving 6 bases of the junction unmatched. There are 14 residues in the CDR3. The CDR3 reads CASSLDRGNAEQYF. As DNA, the CDR3 is TGCGCCAGCAGCTTGGACAGGGGAAACGCCGAGCAGTACTTC.

The J gene is TRBJ2-5, the V gene TRBV27; 7 bases align to TRBD1. The CDR3 loop spans 19 amino acids. Germline V gives CDR1 MNHEY, CDR2 SMNVEV (reference sequence). Unmatched junction bases numbered 19, after V lost 5 bases and J lost 1 base. The CDR3 reads CASSPYGTVGGRIQETQYF. The CDR3 DNA reads as TGTGCCAGCAGTCCCTACGGGACAGTCGGAGGAAGGATCCAAGAGACCCAGTACTTC.

The chain is built from TRBV28 and TRBJ2-2; 7 bases fit TRBD1. This CDR3 region has 16 residues. V dropped 2 bases and J dropped 5; count of bases not matched to a gene: 8. Germline CDR1 and CDR2: MDHEN and SYDVKM. The CDR3 region is CASSLQRQGRTGELFF. The CDR3 region has the DNA TGTGCCAGCAGTTTACAAAGACAGGGTAGAACCGGGGAGCTGTTTTTT.

This clone has more than one count but fewer than ten. The CDR3 here is CASSLGTGALYEQYF. Here the CDR3 DNA reads TGTGCCAGCAGCTTAGGGACAGGTGCTCTCTACGAGCAGTACTTC. The gene calls are TRBV13 and TRBJ2-7, with a possible D match to TRBD1 (6 bases). The ends were cut back, 0 bases at V and 3 bases at J, with 12 bases in the middle. The germline gives CDR1 PRHDT, CDR2 FYEKMQ (reference sequence). The CDR3 runs 15 residues.

The chain uses TRBV20-1 and TRBJ2-7, with no clear D. V was trimmed by 3 bases and J by 1 base, leaving 13 bases between them. The CDR3 spans 14 residues. The germline CDR1 and CDR2 sequences are DFQATT and SNEGSKA (reference sequence). CDR3 sequence reads: CSASTATGSYEQYF. In nucleotides, the CDR3 is TGCAGTGCTAGTACCGCCACCGGTTCCTACGAGCAGTACTTC.

The chain employs TRBV19 and TRBJ2-2; 7 bases map to TRBD1. V shed 6 bases and J 9 bases; nucleotides not matched to a gene: 7. This CDR3 region has 13 residues. Germline CDR1 reads LNHDA; CDR2 reads SQIVND (reference sequence). The CDR3 nucleotides are TGTGCCAGTAGCCCTGACAGGGACCGGGAGCTGTTTTTT. Translation: CASSPDRDRELFF.

This clone occurred a few times. V is TRBV6-5 and J is TRBJ1-5; 10 bases are a match to TRBD1. V was clipped by 7 bases and J by 3 bases; unmatched bases: 6. Germline CDR1 is MNHEY and CDR2 is SVGAGI. The CDR3 length is 15 residues. The CDR3 sequence is CASKTGGFTNQPQHF. The CDR3, as DNA: TGTGCCAGCAAGACAGGGGGCTTTACCAATCAGCCCCAGCATTTT.

The rearrangement uses TRBV11-2 and TRBJ1-3; possibly TRBD1 for D (5 bases). This CDR3 is 15 amino acids long. Trimming cost V 5 bases and J 4 bases, with 15 bases left between them. CDR1 and CDR2 from the germline V gene are SGHAT and FQNNGV. The CDR3 DNA sequence: TGTGCCAGCAGCCCCTTCAGGGCAGGGGGAAACACCATATATTTT. The encoded protein is CASSPFRAGGNTIYF. The full variable domain, with the rest looked up from reference TRBV11-2 and TRBJ1-3, is EAGVAQSPRYKIIEKRQSVAFWCNPISGHATLYWYQQILGQGPKLLIQFQNNGVVDDSQLPKDRFSAERLKGVDSTLKIQPAKLEDSAVYLCASSPFRAGGNTIYFGEGSWLTVV.

V gene TRBV19 combines with J gene TRBJ2-6; weak D call: TRBD2 (6 bases). In germline, CDR1 is LNHDA, CDR2 SQIVND (reference sequence). V was trimmed by 7 bases and J by 1 base, leaving 11 bases between them. The CDR3 spans 15 residues. CDR3 residues: CASNTGGSGANVLTF. The CDR3 DNA is TGTGCCAGTAATACCGGAGGGTCTGGGGCCAACGTCCTGACTTTC.

The rearrangement links TRBV19 to TRBJ2-3; TRBD2 matches 8 bases. The CDR3 runs 13 residues. Unmatched junction bases numbered 5, after V lost 11 bases and J lost 1 base. Germline lookup yields CDR1 LNHDA and CDR2 SQIVND (reference sequence). The CDR3 sequence: CASRAGGTDTQYF. The CDR3 DNA reads TGTGCCTCCAGAGCGGGAGGCACAGATACGCAGTATTTT. Based on the CDR3 plus reference TRBV19 and TRBJ2-3, the full variable domain is DGGITQSPKYLFRKEGQNVTLSCEQNLNHDAMYWYRQDPGQGLRLIYYSQIVNDFQKGDIAEGYSVSREKKESFPLTVTSAQKNPTAFYLCASRAGGTDTQYFGPGTRLTVL.

The V call is TRBV29-1, the J call TRBJ1-1, with D tentatively TRBD1 (6 bases). V was trimmed by 2 bases and J by 4 bases, leaving 14 bases between them. The germline gives CDR1 SQVTM, CDR2 ANQGSEA. The CDR3 contains 14 residues. CDR3 protein: CSVETQGLGTEAFF. The DNA of the CDR3 is TGCAGCGTTGAAACCCAGGGGTTGGGCACTGAAGCTTTCTTT.

The rearrangement links TRBV19 to TRBJ1-2; D gene uncertain. Per germline, CDR1 LNHDA and CDR2 SQIVND (reference sequence). Deletions cut 3 bases from V and 3 bases from J, with 14 bases between. This CDR3 region has 15 residues. CDR3 coding DNA: TGTGCCAGTAGTATTCGGAACACGGCGGACTATGGCTACACCTTC. Its protein product is CASSIRNTADYGYTF.

The chain combines TRBV28 with TRBJ2-7; 11 nucleotides agree with TRBD1. CDR1 and CDR2 (germline): MDHEN, SYDVKM. Losses at the gene ends were 6 bases for V and 6 bases for J; bases not matched to a gene: 10. This CDR3 contains 15 residues. CDR3 loop: CASSWAGQGAREQYF. The CDR3 bases are TGTGCCAGCAGCTGGGCAGGACAGGGGGCTCGCGAGCAGTACTTC. Variable domain in full (rest from reference TRBV28 and TRBJ2-7): DVKVTQSSRYLVKRTGEKVFLECVQDMDHENMFWYRQDPGLGLRLIYFSYDVKMKEKGDIPEGYSVSREKKERFSLILESASTNQTSMYLCASSWAGQGAREQYFGPGTRLTVT.

The CDR3 loop reads CASSLGGDRNEKLFF. The CDR3 DNA sequence: TGTGCCAGCAGCTTGGGTGGGGACAGGAATGAAAAACTGTTTTTT. This chain connects TRBV5-4 to TRBJ1-4; 8 positions match TRBD1. This CDR3 spans 15 amino acids. The J segment lost 5 bases and the V segment lost 0 bases, leaving 3 bases of the junction unmatched. Germline V gene data show CDR1 as SGHNT and CDR2 as YYREEE (reference sequence). The full variable domain, with the rest looked up from reference TRBV5-4 and TRBJ1-4, is ETGVTQSPTHLIKTRGQQVTLRCSSQSGHNTVSWYQQALGQGPQFIFQYYREEENGRGNFPPRFSGLQFPNYSSELNVNALELDDSALYLCASSLGGDRNEKLFFGSGTQLSVL.

V and J are TRBV5-1 and TRBJ1-6, with 8 bases aligning to TRBD1. The CDR3 has 17 amino acids. CDR1 is SGHRS and CDR2 is YFSETQ in the germline V gene. V was pared by 0 bases and J by 9 bases, with 11 bases of the junction left unmatched. The DNA for the CDR3 is TGCGCCAGCAGCTTGGCCAAGGGGACAGGAACTGGTTCACCCCTCCACTTT. Residues: CASSLAKGTGTGSPLHF.

The chain has TRBV19 and TRBJ2-6, with D unresolved. V lost 5 bases, J lost 0 bases, and 8 bases lay in between. This CDR3 spans 15 amino acids. CDR1 LNHDA and CDR2 SQIVND come from the germline V gene (reference sequence). CDR3 sequence (DNA): TGTGCCAGTAGTGTCCTTATCTCTGGGGCCAACGTCCTGACTTTC. The encoded protein is CASSVLISGANVLTF.

The chain is built from TRBV9 and TRBJ2-7, with 10 nucleotides matching TRBD1. V lost 0 bases, J lost 4 bases, and 4 bases stayed unmatched. Germline V gene sequence: CDR1 SGDLS, CDR2 YYNGEE. The CDR3 spans 15 residues. The CDR3 sequence is CASSVGTGGWYEQYF. The CDR3 coding sequence is TGTGCCAGCAGCGTAGGGACAGGGGGTTGGTACGAGCAGTACTTC.

The V gene is TRBV1, the J gene TRBJ2-7; the D call of TRBD2 is as the table states it, not checked on the DNA. TRBV1 counts as a pseudogene. CDR3 length: 17 residues. The CDR3 nucleotides are TGCACCAGCAGCCAAGAAAAAGCGCCTAGCGGAACCTACGAGCAGTACTTC. Its protein product is CTSSQEKAPSGTYEQYF.

This sequence joins TRBV3-1 (or the pseudogene TRBV3-2) and TRBJ1-2; 8 bases align to TRBD1. Trimming took 4 bases from V and 8 from J; bases not matched to a gene: 0. CDR3 length: 11 amino acids. Germline CDR1 reads LGHDT; CDR2 reads YNNKEL (reference sequence). The CDR3 loop reads CASSRTGGYTF. DNA for the CDR3: TGTGCCAGCAGCCGGACAGGGGGCTACACCTTC.

The chain carries TRBV5-1 and TRBJ2-2; the match to TRBD2 covers 11 bases. CDR1 and CDR2 (germline): SGHRS, YFSETQ. The CDR3 is 16 amino acids. V trimming: 4 bases; J trimming: 7 bases; junction bases outside the gene matches: 9. The CDR3 sequence: CASSPLAGGRVGELFF. The DNA for the CDR3 is TGCGCCAGCAGCCCTCTAGCGGGAGGACGTGTCGGGGAGCTGTTTTTT. Supplemented by reference TRBV5-1 and TRBJ2-2, the full variable domain reads KAGVTQTPRYLIKTRGQQVTLSCSPISGHRSVSWYQQTPGQGLQFLFEYFSETQRNKGNFPGRFSGRQFSNSRSEMNVSTLELGDSALYLCASSPLAGGRVGELFFGEGSRLTVL.

The chain has TRBV5-1 and TRBJ1-3, with 7 bases identical to TRBD1. Looked up from germline, CDR1 is SGHRS and CDR2 is YFSETQ. The V gene end was trimmed by 4 bases and the J gene end by 0 bases; junction bases not matched to a gene: 7. The CDR3 has 16 residues. CDR3 amino acids: CASSPGTAPSGNTIYF. For the CDR3, the DNA is TGCGCCAGCAGCCCAGGGACAGCTCCCTCTGGAAACACCATATATTTT. The variable domain in full, completed from reference TRBV5-1 and TRBJ1-3, reads KAGVTQTPRYLIKTRGQQVTLSCSPISGHRSVSWYQQTPGQGLQFLFEYFSETQRNKGNFPGRFSGRQFSNSRSEMNVSTLELGDSALYLCASSPGTAPSGNTIYFGEGSWLTVV.

This clone appeared a few times. The rearrangement uses TRBV2 and TRBJ2-2; TRBD1 matches at 10 bases. The V and J ends lost 5 bases and 6 bases, in that order; junction bases with no gene match: 12. This CDR3 region has 17 residues. Germline lookup yields CDR1 SNHLY and CDR2 FYNNEI. The CDR3 is CASSRGAGTGVPGELFF. Written as DNA, the CDR3 is TGTGCCAGCAGTAGAGGGGCCGGGACAGGGGTTCCCGGGGAGCTGTTTTTT.

V usage is TRBV3-1 (or the pseudogene TRBV3-2) and J usage is TRBJ1-1; D perhaps matches TRBD1 (5 bases). In germline, CDR1 is LGHDT, CDR2 YNNKEL (reference sequence). There are 16 residues in the CDR3. Trimming shortened V by 3 bases and J by 4 bases, and 18 bases separated the two germline ends. In DNA form, the CDR3 reads TGTGCCAGCAGCCACGGGACCGGAGGGAGGTCCACTGAAGCTTTCTTT. It specifies CASSHGTGGRSTEAFF.

This chain connects TRBV5-1 to TRBJ2-3; D is undetermined. Trimming took 5 bases from V and 0 from J, leaving 10 bases between them. Germline V gene data show CDR1 as SGHRS and CDR2 as YFSETQ. CDR3 size: 14 residues. The CDR3 coding sequence is TGCGCCAGCAGGGAACTAATGAGCACAGATACGCAGTATTTT. Translation: CASRELMSTDTQYF.

The chain carries TRBV28 and TRBJ2-1; D perhaps matches TRBD2 (5 bases). Germline lookup yields CDR1 MDHEN and CDR2 SYDVKM. This CDR3 is built from 17 residues. V was pared by 2 bases and J by 7 bases, with 21 bases between. The DNA for the CDR3 is TGTGCCAGCAGTTTACTATCTTTAATAGCGAGTTTTAATGAGCAGTTCTTC. The encoded protein is CASSLLSLIASFNEQFF.